This TCR beta chain was sequenced during a study of cytomegalovirus exposure and HLA in healthy donors. Across the study: The 120 million or so unique TCR beta sequences, from about 190 million T cells, were found by an earlier analysis.

PCR was performed using 60 Vbeta and 13 Jbeta primers. TCRdb's table, derived via immunoSEQ multiplex PCR, lists solely in-frame clones and lacks some. Here the sample spans roughly 130,000 clones, less than 80% being singletons. Sequencing was carried out using PBMCs. This clonotype originated in a man aged 40-49 years in good health and CMV-seropositive.

CDR3 in amino acids: CASSSGHTSQSSPLHF. In DNA form, the CDR3 reads TGTGCCAGCTCGTCGGGACACACTAGTCAGAGTTCACCCCTCCACTTT. This chain connects TRBV18 to TRBJ1-6; D perhaps matches TRBD1 (6 bases). Germline CDR1 is KGHSH and CDR2 is LQKENI. Between the trimmed V and J ends, which lost 6 bases and 9 bases, there was a span of 21 bases. The CDR3 is 16 amino acids.